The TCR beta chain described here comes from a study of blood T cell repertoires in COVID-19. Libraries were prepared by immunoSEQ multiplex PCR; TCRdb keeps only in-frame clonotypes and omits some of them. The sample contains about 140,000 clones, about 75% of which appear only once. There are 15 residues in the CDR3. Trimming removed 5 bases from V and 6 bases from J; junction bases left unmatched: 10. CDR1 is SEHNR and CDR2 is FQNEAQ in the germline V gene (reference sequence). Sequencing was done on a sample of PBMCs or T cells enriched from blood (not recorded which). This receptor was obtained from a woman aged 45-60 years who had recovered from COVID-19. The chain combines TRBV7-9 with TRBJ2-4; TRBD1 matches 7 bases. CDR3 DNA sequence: TGTGCCAGCAGCCACGGGACAGAGGACCGAAACATTCAGTACTTC. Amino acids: CASSHGTEDRNIQYF.